Given below is one T cell receptor beta chain in context. Libraries were prepared by immunoSEQ multiplex PCR; TCRdb keeps only in-frame clonotypes and omits some of them. Among around 250,000 clones listed, approximately 82% were seen once. The data originate from a study of blood T cell repertoires in COVID-19. Germline V lookup: CDR1 KGHSH, CDR2 LQKENI. The CDR3 is 11 residues long. The ends were cut back, 6 bases at V and 8 bases at J, with 10 bases in the middle. The TCR comes from a man aged 25-45 years who had recovered from COVID-19. The rearrangement links TRBV18 to TRBJ1-2; no reliable D call. Material: peripheral blood. The CDR3 loop reads CASSPGQGYTF. The CDR3, as DNA: TGTGCCAGCTCCCCTGGCCAGGGCTACACCTTC.